This T cell receptor (beta chain) was sequenced for a study of blood T cell repertoires in COVID-19 (dated by TCRdb to the early 2020s). About the investigation overall: The collaborator samples originated in the United States, Italy and Spain and spanned the acute and convalescent phases of COVID-19. The sample metadata nearly always contained a de-identified subject ID, COVID-19 status, age in years and sex. Where available, HLA class I and class II types were taken from metadata supplied by the sample provider and were not determined by assay-based typing. The samples were drawn from two sources: the first 160 participants of the ongoing ImmuneRACE study, and some 1,300 subjects contributed by 6 global collaborators. Deeply sampled blood TCRbeta repertoires from subjects exposed to, actively infected with, or recovered from COVID-19 were included in the dataset. A freely available public database, intended as a resource for researchers studying the immune response to SARS-CoV-2, is where the repertoires were released. The prospective study material was composed of cDNA or gDNA derived from T cells, B-cell-depleted T cells, or PBMCs.

What the work shows at the level of the full study, not this receptor alone: The quantity of clinical and demographic metadata differed by source and by participant and was supplied without curation.

TCRbeta CDR3 regions were amplified from genomic DNA by means of the immunoSEQ Assay, a bias-controlled multiplex PCR. Per the source publication's procedure: Nucleated cell counts per sample were estimated from amplification of reference gene primers within the assay. Sequence reads were collapsed and filtered to measure the absolute abundance of every unique TCRbeta CDR3 rearrangement. Productive Simpson clonality was computed per sample as the square root of Simpson's diversity index over productive rearrangements. TCRdb holds this immuneACCESS table with in-frame rearrangements only. Some clones are missing; in checked studies, unresolved V genes explain under half, and the rest has no known cause. Clonal size and the V and J genes are those of that table, whereas D and trimming came from the DNA. The sample contains roughly 240,000 clones, 83% of them found a single time. The biggest ten clones account for 3.6% of the sample.

About this clone itself: Its antigen specificity is not known. There are no base qualities to consult, and no much larger clone falls within one base.

In the prospective study, participants were 18 to 89 years old, resided in about two dozen geographic areas of the United States, and were enrolled through a virtual design. In the prospective study, cohorts were assigned on the basis of participant-reported clinical history obtained from a screening survey and a study questionnaire. Exposed participants had been in contact with someone with a PCR-confirmed or clinician-diagnosed COVID-19 case within 2 weeks of study entry. Mobile phlebotomists in the prospective study collected whole blood, serum and a nasopharyngeal or oropharyngeal swab from every participant. Participants in the prospective study had the option to provide additional blood draws and questionnaires over an approximately 2-month period. Prospective study blood samples were shipped either frozen or at room temperature before DNA extraction. The TCR was taken from a woman between 40 and 50 years old who had been exposed to COVID-19. Sequencing used PBMCs or T cells enriched from blood (not recorded which).

The CDR3 region: CASSLGIATDTQYF. The nucleotide sequence reads as follows: TGTGCCAGCAGCTTGGGTATAGCGACAGATACGCAGTATTTT. The chain was built from TRBV7-2 and TRBJ2-3; TRBD2 is a possible D gene, resting on 5 matching bases. CDR1 and CDR2 (SGHTA, FQGNSA) derive from the germline V gene. The CDR3 runs 14 residues from the cysteine to the phenylalanine. Only the CDR3 part of the read is kept: 42 bases, read in frame from the first base. V is pared back by 3 bases and J by 3 bases, with 10 bases lying between the germline termini.